The rows below give T cell receptor beta chains drawn from one sample of a study of blood T cell repertoires in COVID-19. Only in-frame clones appear in the TCRdb table, and some are missing; sequencing was by immunoSEQ multiplex PCR. This table holds a few hundred thousand clones, 65% to 90% found once. Sequenced material: PBMCs or T cells enriched from blood (not recorded which). The receptors were sampled from a middle-aged woman with acute COVID-19. Each CDR3 is given with its conserved first and last residue. The D gene is left open where the match is weak. Some rows have no size entry. The others give once, few or many, or a class for an expanded clone.

J,D,V,size,DNA,CDR3
TRBJ2-1,NA,TRBV9,NA,TGTGCCAGCAGCGTGGGGCACACCTACAATGAGCAGTTCTTC,CASSVGHTYNEQFF
TRBJ1-1,NA,TRBV29-1,NA,TGCAGCGTTTCTGCTACAGGAGGGGCGAACACTGAAGCTTTCTTT,CSVSATGGANTEAFF
TRBJ1-3,TRBD1,TRBV5-1,few,TGCGCCAGCAGTCGAACAGGGGGCTCTGGAAACACCATATATTTT,CASSRTGGSGNTIYF
TRBJ1-1,NA,TRBV5-8,NA,TGTGCCAGCAGTGTGAGGGAAGGCACTGAAGCTTTCTTT,CASSVREGTEAFF
TRBJ2-3,TRBD2,TRBV5-4,few,TGTGCCAGCAGCTCTGGACTAGCGGGAGGTGGAGATACGCAGTATTTT,CASSSGLAGGGDTQYF
TRBJ2-1,TRBD2,TRBV7-9,NA,TGTGCCAGCAAGCCTAGCGGCAACAATGAGCAGTTCTTC,CASKPSGNNEQFF
TRBJ2-1,NA,TRBV6-5,NA,TGTGCCAGTACGTGGAGCGACTCCTACAATGAGCAGTTCTTC,CASTWSDSYNEQFF
TRBJ2-7,TRBD1,TRBV2,few,TGTGCCAGCAGGACCGGGACAGCCACTTCCTACGAGCAGTACTTC,CASRTGTATSYEQYF
TRBJ2-5,TRBD2,TRBV3-1/TRBV3-2,NA,TGTGCCAGCAGCCATCCTATGATTAGCTGGCTAGCGGGACAAGAGACCCAGTACTTC,CASSHPMISWLAGQETQYF
TRBJ1-1,NA,TRBV11-2,few,TGTGCCAGCAGCTTAGATCTCCCAGTCATGAACACTGAAGCTTTCTTT,CASSLDLPVMNTEAFF
TRBJ2-3,TRBD2,TRBV2,NA,TGTGCCACGGGACTAGCGGACGGGGTGGGCACAGATACGCAGTATTTT,CATGLADGVGTDTQYF
TRBJ1-1,NA,TRBV28,NA,TGTGCCAGCAGCACCCCACCAAGGGGCACTGAAGCTTTCTTT,CASSTPPRGTEAFF
TRBJ2-7,TRBD2,TRBV11-2,NA,TGTGCCAGCAGCGTAGGTGGATGGGAGGGCACGCTGGAGCAGTACTTC,CASSVGGWEGTLEQYF
TRBJ2-3,TRBD2,TRBV15,few,TGTGCCACCAGCGAGGGAGGGAGCACAGATACGCAGTATTTT,CATSEGGSTDTQYF
TRBJ2-5,TRBD2,TRBV7-3,NA,TGTGCCAGCAGCTTAACGGGACTAGGCCAAGAGACCCAGTACTTC,CASSLTGLGQETQYF
TRBJ2-7,TRBD2,TRBV3-1/TRBV3-2,NA,TGTGCCAGCAGCCTCCAGCGGGAGCCCTCCTACGAGCAGTACTTC,CASSLQREPSYEQYF
TRBJ2-1,NA,TRBV3-1/TRBV3-2,NA,TGTGCCAGCAGCCAAGGGAGGAGTTTCAATGAGCAGTTCTTC,CASSQGRSFNEQFF
TRBJ1-5,NA,TRBV2,NA,TGTGCCTCCCAGTCAGGACTCAATCAGCCCCAGCATTTT,CASQSGLNQPQHF
TRBJ2-2,NA,TRBV7-9,once,TGTGCCAGCAGCTCAGACACCGGGGAGCTGTTTTTT,CASSSDTGELFF
TRBJ2-7,NA,TRBV14,NA,TGTGCCAGCTTCCTAGGGGGTATAAGCTCCTACGAGCAGTACTTC,CASFLGGISSYEQYF
TRBJ1-1,TRBD1,TRBV4-1,NA,TGCGCCAGCAGCCAAGAGTTTGGACAGGGGAAGGGAACTGAAGCTTTCTTT,CASSQEFGQGKGTEAFF
TRBJ2-5,TRBD2,TRBV14,NA,TGTGCCAGCAGCCAAGGTCTAGCGGGAGGGCGTGAGACCCAGTACTTC,CASSQGLAGGRETQYF
TRBJ2-7,NA,TRBV7-2,once,TGTGCCAGCAGCTTAAGGGGGGGCGGGGCCACTCCTTACGAGCAGTACTTC,CASSLRGGGATPYEQYF
TRBJ2-1,NA,TRBV28,NA,TGTGCCAGCCGGGGGAGGTCCTACAATGAGCAGTTCTTC,CASRGRSYNEQFF
TRBJ2-5,TRBD2,TRBV11-2,NA,TGTGCCAGCAGCTCCTTAGCGGGAGTGGGGACCCAGTACTTC,CASSSLAGVGTQYF
TRBJ2-7,NA,TRBV7-2,NA,TGTGCCAGCAGCTTAATTGTTCCGGAGCAGTACTTC,CASSLIVPEQYF
TRBJ2-7,TRBD1,TRBV28,NA,TGTGCCAGCAGGGGGACAGTGTCCTACGAGCAGTACTTC,CASRGTVSYEQYF
TRBJ1-1,NA,TRBV28,once,TGTGCCAGCAGTTTAGGGGCAGGGGATTCAGCTTTCTTT,CASSLGAGDSAFF
TRBJ2-7,NA,TRBV3-1/TRBV3-2,few,TGTGCCAGCAGCCGGGCCGGGGGAGACGAGCAGTACTTC,CASSRAGGDEQYF
TRBJ2-7,TRBD2,TRBV27,NA,TGTGCCAGCAGTTTTATGGCTCTAGCGGGAGGGAACGAGCAGTACTTC,CASSFMALAGGNEQYF
TRBJ1-2,NA,TRBV5-4,NA,TGTGCCAGCAGCTTCTCGGCCAGGTATGGCTACACCTTC,CASSFSARYGYTF
TRBJ2-2,NA,TRBV10-3,NA,TGTGCCATCAGTGAAGGACAGCTCAACACCGGGGAGCTGTTTTTT,CAISEGQLNTGELFF
TRBJ1-1,NA,TRBV10-3,NA,TGTGCCATCAGTGAGTCATCGCGTGAAGCTTTCTTT,CAISESSREAFF
TRBJ2-1,TRBD2,TRBV27,NA,TGTGCCAGCAGTTTATTGGCTAGCGGCTACAATGAGCAGTTCTTC,CASSLLASGYNEQFF
TRBJ1-1,TRBD1,TRBV6-5,NA,TGTGCCAGCAGGACAGGGGCGGAAACTGAAGCTTTCTTT,CASRTGAETEAFF
TRBJ1-6,NA,TRBV15,few,TGTGCCACCAGCAGACAAGGGGATAATTCACCCCTCCACTTT,CATSRQGDNSPLHF
TRBJ2-3,TRBD1,TRBV10-3,once,TGTGCCATCAAGGGCGGGACAGGGACAGATACGCAGTATTTT,CAIKGGTGTDTQYF
TRBJ1-5,NA,TRBV6-1,NA,TGTGCCAGCAGTGAAGACGGAGGTCAGCCCCAGCATTTT,CASSEDGGQPQHF
TRBJ2-7,NA,TRBV7-9,few,TGTGCCAGCAGCTTTGGAGGTGGTTACGAGCAGTACTTC,CASSFGGGYEQYF
TRBJ1-6,TRBD1,TRBV18,once,TGTGCCAGCTCAATCGGGACAGGGGAATCACCCCTCCACTTT,CASSIGTGESPLHF
TRBJ2-5,NA,TRBV5-5,NA,TGTGCCAGCAGCTTGGACTGGAGTGGGGAGACCCAGTACTTC,CASSLDWSGETQYF
TRBJ1-3,NA,TRBV5-3,NA,TGTGCCAGAAGCCGACCCTTGGAGGAGGGAAACACCATATATTTT,CARSRPLEEGNTIYF
TRBJ1-3,TRBD1,TRBV13,NA,TGTGCCAGCAGCTTGGGACAGGGAGCTGGAAACACCATATATTTT,CASSLGQGAGNTIYF
TRBJ1-5,NA,TRBV6-5,NA,TGTGCCAGCAGGGATCGGACTGGTGGGAATCAGCCCCAGCATTTT,CASRDRTGGNQPQHF
TRBJ1-3,NA,TRBV28,few,TGTCTCGTAAAAAAATCTCTCTTTGGAAACACCATATATTTT,CLVKKSLFGNTIYF
TRBJ1-6,TRBD1,TRBV9,NA,TGTGCCAGCAGTCCGGTCGGACAGGCGGCGGGGTCACCCCTCCACTTT,CASSPVGQAAGSPLHF
TRBJ2-3,TRBD2,TRBV5-1,NA,TGCGCCAGCAGCTTGGCGGCTAGCGGAGGCACAGATACGCAGTATTTT,CASSLAASGGTDTQYF
TRBJ2-1,NA,TRBV27,NA,TGTGCCAGCAGTTCCACTCTGGGCGAGTTCTTC,CASSSTLGEFF
TRBJ1-1,NA,TRBV6-5,NA,TGTGCCAGCAGTTACCAGTCGGGGGGCGAAGCTTTCTTT,CASSYQSGGEAFF
TRBJ1-2,NA,TRBV27,NA,TGTGCCAGCAGTTTATCGAACGGGTTTGGTGGCTACACCTTC,CASSLSNGFGGYTF
TRBJ2-4,NA,TRBV12-3/TRBV12-4,NA,TGTGCCAGCAGCCTCGGGGACATTCAGTACTTC,CASSLGDIQYF
TRBJ1-3,TRBD1,TRBV7-9,NA,TGTGCCAGCAGCTCTCGGGACAGGGTTACTGGAAACACCATATATTTT,CASSSRDRVTGNTIYF
TRBJ1-5,NA,TRBV30,NA,TGTGCCTGGAGTGTAGCCGTGTCAGGCCATGGCAATCAGCCCCAGCATTTT,CAWSVAVSGHGNQPQHF
TRBJ1-3,TRBD1,TRBV30,NA,TGTGCCTGGAGTGTAGCCCGGGCAGGGACAGAAGTTGGAAACACCATATATTTT,CAWSVARAGTEVGNTIYF
TRBJ2-3,TRBD2,TRBV30,NA,TGTGCCACGGAGATCGGGGGAGGGTCCACAGATACGCAGTATTTT,CATEIGGGSTDTQYF
TRBJ2-3,NA,TRBV19,NA,TGTGCCAGTAGTACGATGGCTGCGGCAGATACGCAGTATTTT,CASSTMAAADTQYF
TRBJ1-1,NA,TRBV5-1,NA,TGCGCCAGCAGCTCTGAGCGGGTTATGAACACTGAAGCTTTCTTT,CASSSERVMNTEAFF
TRBJ2-1,NA,TRBV11-2,NA,TGTGCCAGCAGCTTAGATCGAGCTGAGCAGTTCTTC,CASSLDRAEQFF
TRBJ2-3,TRBD2,TRBV2,medium-sized,TGTGCCAGCACCCCCAGTGGACTAGCGACAGATACGCAGTATTTT,CASTPSGLATDTQYF
TRBJ1-2,NA,TRBV6-5,NA,TGTGCCAGCGCCCTGGGGCGAATAGATGGCTACACCTTC,CASALGRIDGYTF